A selection of T cell receptor beta chains follows, all from one sample in a study of blood T cell repertoires in COVID-19. The assay was immunoSEQ multiplex PCR, and TCRdb's table has in-frame clones only and misses some. The table records 200,000 to 250,000 clones, around three quarters of them present only once. Sequenced input: peripheral blood. The receptors come from a woman in her 70s with acute or convalescent COVID-19. The CDR3 runs from the conserved cysteine through the conserved F or W. Each record gives: J gene, clone size, D gene, V gene, CDR3 protein, CDR3 DNA. The D gene is left open where the match is weak. Some rows have no size entry. The others give once, few or many, or a class for an expanded clone.

>TRBJ2-5|NA|NA|TRBV10-2
CASSVTRVQETQYF
TGCGCCAGCAGTGTCACCCGGGTCCAGGAGACCCAGTACTTC
>TRBJ1-1|NA|NA|TRBV2
CASSDGGGNTEAFF
TGTGCCAGCAGTGACGGGGGGGGAAACACTGAAGCTTTCTTT
>TRBJ1-2|NA|NA|TRBV20-1
CSVGGFYGYTF
TGCAGTGTTGGCGGATTCTATGGCTACACCTTC
>TRBJ2-2|once|TRBD2|TRBV27
CASSKSGLAATGELFF
TGTGCCAGCAGCAAATCCGGACTAGCGGCCACCGGGGAGCTGTTTTTT
>TRBJ1-2|many|TRBD1|TRBV27
CASSLAPGQGAGGYTF
TGTGCCAGCAGTTTAGCCCCCGGACAGGGGGCTGGTGGCTACACCTTC
>TRBJ1-1|NA|NA|TRBV12-3/TRBV12-4
CASSLQGNTEAFF
TGTGCCAGCAGTTTACAGGGGAACACTGAAGCTTTCTTT
>TRBJ2-5|NA|NA|TRBV6-5
CASSLDSLGETQYF
TGTGCCAGCAGCCTCGACAGTTTGGGGGAGACCCAGTACTTC
>TRBJ1-1|NA|NA|TRBV9
CASSAPGAGGTEAFF
TGTGCCAGCAGCGCACCGGGAGCGGGAGGCACTGAAGCTTTCTTT
>TRBJ2-5|NA|NA|TRBV6-1
CASSDQGRGETQYF
TGTGCCAGCAGTGACCAGGGGAGGGGGGAGACCCAGTACTTC
>TRBJ2-1|NA|NA|TRBV7-9
CASSSLSGGKIVNEQFF
TGTGCCAGCAGCTCACTGAGTGGGGGGAAAATAGTGAATGAGCAGTTCTTC
>TRBJ1-5|NA|NA|TRBV28
CASSVQRSNQPQHF
TGTGCCAGCAGTGTGCAGCGAAGCAATCAGCCCCAGCATTTT
>TRBJ2-7|NA|NA|TRBV28
CASTSAGRYEQYF
TGTGCCAGCACCTCCGCGGGACGCTACGAGCAGTACTTC
>TRBJ2-7|NA|TRBD1|TRBV2
CASSAAQGIYEQYF
TGTGCCAGCAGTGCGGCACAGGGGATTTACGAGCAGTACTTC
>TRBJ1-4|NA|TRBD1|TRBV6-5
CASSFRDSLYNEKLFF
TGTGCCAGCAGTTTCCGGGACAGTCTTTATAATGAAAAACTGTTTTTT
>TRBJ2-1|NA|TRBD1|TRBV19
CASSITGVRANEQFF
TGTGCCAGTAGTATCACAGGGGTTAGGGCCAATGAGCAGTTCTTC
>TRBJ1-5|NA|TRBD1|TRBV18
CASSDGTDQPQHF
TGTGCCAGCTCAGACGGGACAGATCAGCCCCAGCATTTT
>TRBJ1-2|NA|TRBD1|TRBV30
CAWDRANYGYTF
TGTGCCTGGGACAGGGCTAACTATGGCTACACCTTC
>TRBJ2-7|many|TRBD2|TRBV19
CATGLAGINEQYF
TGTGCCACGGGACTAGCGGGGATCAACGAGCAGTACTTC
>TRBJ2-3|NA|TRBD2|TRBV4-2
CASSQQGLADNTDTQYF
TGTGCCAGCAGCCAGCAGGGACTAGCGGACAACACAGATACGCAGTATTTT
>TRBJ1-4|NA|TRBD1|TRBV7-9
CASTGTGGAAGEKLFF
TGTGCCAGCACCGGGACAGGGGGCGCGGCGGGTGAAAAACTGTTTTTT
>TRBJ1-1|NA|NA|TRBV7-2
CASSLNAGLGTEAFF
TGTGCCAGCAGCTTAAATGCGGGCCTGGGCACTGAAGCTTTCTTT
>TRBJ2-2|NA|TRBD1|TRBV7-8
CASSVTGDWGELFF
TGTGCCAGCAGCGTGACAGGGGATTGGGGGGAGCTGTTTTTT
>TRBJ2-7|NA|TRBD2|TRBV19
CASSTGLAGPLTSYEQYF
TGTGCCAGTAGTACGGGACTAGCGGGACCCCTAACCTCCTACGAGCAGTACTTC
>TRBJ2-2|NA|NA|TRBV5-1
CASSLGRPNTGELFF
TGCGCCAGCAGCTTGGGCAGGCCAAACACCGGGGAGCTGTTTTTT
>TRBJ1-5|NA|NA|TRBV28
CASSNEPGYRSNQPQHF
TGTGCCAGCAGTAACGAACCGGGATACAGAAGCAATCAGCCCCAGCATTTT
>TRBJ2-3|NA|TRBD2|TRBV7-9
CASGRGTDTQYF
TGTGCCAGCGGGAGGGGCACAGATACGCAGTATTTT
>TRBJ1-6|few|TRBD1|TRBV5-4
CASSPRTGHNSPLHF
TGTGCCAGCAGCCCTCGGACAGGCCATAATTCACCCCTCCACTTT
>TRBJ2-3|NA|NA|TRBV30
CAWTPGHGRSSSTDTQYF
TGTGCCTGGACTCCGGGACATGGCCGATCCTCTAGCACAGATACGCAGTATTTT
>TRBJ2-4|NA|NA|TRBV1
CTSSRNLFGAKNIQYF
TGCACCAGCAGCCGTAATCTCTTCGGGGCCAAAAACATTCAGTACTTC
>TRBJ1-6|NA|NA|TRBV3-1/TRBV3-2
CASSQEGGFLSPLHF
TGTGCCAGCAGCCAAGAGGGAGGGTTTCTCTCACCCCTCCACTTT
>TRBJ2-5|NA|NA|TRBV9
CASSATSRETQYF
TGTGCCAGCAGCGCGACTAGTCGAGAGACCCAGTACTTC
>TRBJ1-5|NA|NA|TRBV28
CASSLAGSNQPQHF
TGTGCCAGCAGTTTAGCGGGTAGCAATCAGCCCCAGCATTTT
>TRBJ2-3|NA|NA|TRBV2
CASSARVSRDTQYF
TGTGCCAGCAGTGCACGGGTGTCGAGGGATACGCAGTATTTT
>TRBJ1-6|NA|NA|TRBV30
CAWTEQGDSPLHF
TGTGCCTGGACGGAGCAAGGGGATTCACCCCTCCACTTT
>TRBJ2-6|once|NA|TRBV29-1
CSADSGAGNVLTF
TGCAGCGCCGACTCAGGGGCCGGGAACGTCCTGACTTTC
>TRBJ2-3|NA|TRBD1|TRBV11-2
CASSRPGQGAASTDTQYF
TGTGCCAGCAGCCGCCCGGGACAGGGGGCCGCTAGCACAGATACGCAGTATTTT
>TRBJ1-1|NA|NA|TRBV18
CASSPQVLQMNTEAFF
TGTGCCAGCTCACCACAGGTTTTACAGATGAACACTGAAGCTTTCTTT
>TRBJ1-1|NA|TRBD1|TRBV28
CASPKPGTARPMNTEAFF
TGTGCCAGCCCTAAACCCGGGACAGCTAGACCCATGAACACTGAAGCTTTCTTT
>TRBJ2-5|NA|TRBD1|TRBV3-1/TRBV3-2
CASSSDRGGQETQYF
TGTGCCAGCAGCTCGGACAGGGGAGGCCAAGAGACCCAGTACTTC
>TRBJ2-1|NA|TRBD2|TRBV9
CASSWGGSSYNEQFF
TGTGCCAGCAGCTGGGGCGGGAGTTCCTACAATGAGCAGTTCTTC
>TRBJ2-2|NA|TRBD1|TRBV19
CASSNQQGAGELFF
TGTGCCAGTAGTAACCAACAGGGGGCGGGGGAGCTGTTTTTT
>TRBJ2-1|once|NA|TRBV15
CATSRDLGTGIYNEQFF
TGTGCCACCAGCAGAGATTTGGGAACAGGGATTTACAATGAGCAGTTCTTC
>TRBJ2-1|few|NA|TRBV5-4
CASRDLANEQFF
TGTGCCAGCAGAGATCTAGCGAATGAGCAGTTCTTC
>TRBJ2-2|NA|NA|TRBV5-1
CASSLQGPRNTGELFF
TGCGCCAGCAGCCTACAGGGACCAAGGAACACCGGGGAGCTGTTTTTT
>TRBJ2-1|NA|TRBD2|TRBV7-2
CASSLEGGRVGEQFF
TGTGCCAGCAGCTTAGAAGGCGGGAGAGTGGGGGAGCAGTTCTTC
>TRBJ2-2|NA|NA|TRBV11-2
CASSPGQRAGYTGELFF
TGTGCCAGCAGCCCCGGACAGCGAGCGGGGTACACCGGGGAGCTGTTTTTT
>TRBJ2-1|once|TRBD2|TRBV23-1
CASSGRPRLTYDEQFF
TGCGCCAGCAGCGGGAGGCCCCGATTAACCTACGATGAGCAGTTCTTC
>TRBJ1-2|NA|NA|TRBV16
CASSLMFLNYGYTF
TGTGCCAGCAGCCTTATGTTCCTTAACTATGGCTACACCTTC
>TRBJ1-5|once|TRBD1|TRBV6-6
CASSYHGQGHNQPQHF
TGTGCCAGCAGTTACCACGGACAGGGTCACAATCAGCCCCAGCATTTT
>TRBJ1-2|NA|NA|TRBV7-2
CASSLGQVARGYTF
TGTGCCAGCAGCTTGGGGCAGGTGGCTCGTGGCTACACCTTC
>TRBJ2-1|NA|NA|TRBV7-2
CASSPSGDEQFF
TGTGCCAGCAGCCCATCTGGAGATGAGCAGTTCTTC
>TRBJ2-1|once|TRBD2|TRBV3-1/TRBV3-2
CASSQDQGSGRANEQFF
TGTGCCAGCAGCCAAGATCAGGGTAGCGGGAGGGCCAATGAGCAGTTCTTC
>TRBJ2-1|NA|TRBD2|TRBV11-1
CASSSPGLANNEQFF
TGTGCCAGCAGCTCACCGGGACTAGCAAATAATGAGCAGTTCTTC
>TRBJ2-3|NA|NA|TRBV6-5
CASTAAGGVTDTQYF
TGTGCCAGCACCGCAGCGGGTGGGGTCACAGATACGCAGTATTTT